Listed here are 20 T cell receptor beta chains from one sample, sequenced in a study of cytomegalovirus exposure and HLA in healthy donors. The study ran its PCR with 60 Vbeta and 13 Jbeta primers. Here immunoSEQ multiplex PCR was the method, and the copy in TCRdb shows in-frame clones only, minus some. The data show about 160,000 clones, over 65% seen once. The material sequenced was PBMCs. These receptors were obtained from a woman aged 35 to 49 in good health and CMV-seronegative.

This chain connects TRBV27 to TRBJ2-1; TRBD2 matches 11 bases. The CDR3 is 15 residues long. The germline CDR1 and CDR2 sequences are MNHEY and SMNVEV (reference sequence). V gave up 2 bases and J gave up 10 bases; unmatched junction bases: 7. The DNA for the CDR3 is TGTGCCAGCAGTTTACTGCCTAGCGGGGGGACCGAGCAGTTCTTC. This encodes CASSLLPSGGTEQFF.

This clone occurred a few times. The chain has TRBV15 and TRBJ1-1; possible D gene TRBD1, 6 bases. Germline values: CDR1 LNHNV, CDR2 YYDKDF (reference sequence). CDR3 length: 14 residues. V was cut by 4 bases and J by 3 bases, with 12 bases left in between. The CDR3 protein is CATSITGWDTEAFF. The CDR3 bases are TGTGCCACCAGCATTACAGGGTGGGACACTGAAGCTTTCTTT.

V gene TRBV5-1 combines with J gene TRBJ2-3; D unresolved. The CDR3 has 13 residues. The V end lost 2 bases, the J end lost 5 bases, and 9 bases lay between the germline ends. Germline CDR1 and CDR2: SGHRS and YFSETQ. Here the CDR3 DNA reads TGCGCCAGCAGCTTACGGGTTGGAGATACGCAGTATTTT. This gives the protein CASSLRVGDTQYF.

The chain combines TRBV11-3 with TRBJ1-1; 7 bases align to TRBD1. This CDR3 has 14 amino acids. CDR1 and CDR2 (germline): SGHNT, YENEEA. Germline trimming cut 6 bases from V and 3 bases from J; bases unmatched to any gene: 7. The CDR3 spells CASSSGGGDTEAFF. CDR3 in DNA: TGTGCCAGCAGTTCAGGGGGTGGGGACACTGAAGCTTTCTTT.

The chain has TRBV13 and TRBJ2-5, with 8 bases that match TRBD2. The CDR3 runs 13 residues. The germline V gene has CDR1 PRHDT and CDR2 FYEKMQ (reference sequence). The V and J ends lost 1 base and 5 bases, in that order; junction bases with no gene match: 0. The CDR3 DNA is TGTGCCAGCAGCTTAGAGCGGGGGGAGACCCAGTACTTC. Translated, it gives CASSLERGETQYF.

The chain employs TRBV7-9 and TRBJ2-5; TRBD2 agrees at 9 bases. The CDR3 contains 16 residues. Germline V gene data show CDR1 as SEHNR and CDR2 as FQNEAQ (reference sequence). V was clipped by 5 bases and J by 5 bases; unmatched bases: 12. CDR3 bases: TGTGCCAGCAGCCAAGTAGCGGGGGTCACTAGGGAGACCCAGTACTTC. The encoded protein is CASSQVAGVTRETQYF.

This clone was observed a handful of times. The CDR3 DNA follows: TGTGCCAGCAGTGAAAGAGGGCAGCGCGTAGAGACCCAGTACTTC. Translating it yields CASSERGQRVETQYF. V gene TRBV6-1 combines with J gene TRBJ2-5; the D gene is possibly TRBD2 (5 bases). Germline-derived CDR1 and CDR2 are MNHNS and SASEGT. Trimming removed 2 bases at V and 4 bases at J, with 14 bases between. The length of the CDR3 is 15 residues.

The V gene is TRBV6-5, the J gene TRBJ2-5, with TRBD1 identical over 7 bases. Germline V gene lookup returns CDR1 MNHEY and CDR2 SVGAGI. The CDR3 covers 13 residues. V trimming: 5 bases; J trimming: 3 bases; junction bases outside the gene matches: 3. CDR3: CASSPTGEETQYF. Written as DNA, the CDR3 is TGTGCCAGCAGTCCTACAGGGGAAGAGACCCAGTACTTC.

A few counts support this clone. J is TRBJ1-4 and V is TRBV7-9, with TRBD1 identical over 7 bases. This CDR3 has 14 residues. From germline, CDR1 is SEHNR and CDR2 FQNEAQ (reference sequence). V lost 5 bases and J lost 5; bases outside the gene matches: 5. Here the CDR3 reads CASSAGTVNEKLFF. As DNA, the CDR3 is TGTGCCAGCAGCGCCGGGACAGTAAATGAAAAACTGTTTTTT.

The chain is built from TRBV27 and TRBJ1-1; tentatively, D is TRBD1 (6 bases). Germline V gene data show CDR1 as MNHEY and CDR2 as SMNVEV (reference sequence). Trimming left V 5 bases short and J 5 bases short, with 18 bases between. This CDR3 contains 15 residues. CDR3 DNA sequence: TGTGCCAGCAGTCAAGACGGACAGCTTCTGACTGAAGCTTTCTTT. Residues: CASSQDGQLLTEAFF.

This chain joins TRBV5-1 and TRBJ2-1, with TRBD2 identical over 7 bases. CDR1 SGHRS and CDR2 YFSETQ come from the germline V gene. V gave up 0 bases and J gave up 5 bases; unmatched junction bases: 8. The length of the CDR3 is 16 residues. DNA for the CDR3: TGCGCCAGCAGCTTGGCTCCAGCGGGGAGAGACAATGAGCAGTTCTTC. Its translation is CASSLAPAGRDNEQFF.

V and J are TRBV6-5 and TRBJ1-2; weak D call: TRBD1 (5 bases). Germline values: CDR1 MNHEY, CDR2 SVGAGI. The CDR3 is 12 amino acids. Trimming took off 6 bases at V and 4 bases at J, with 9 bases between the two ends. DNA for the CDR3: TGTGCCAGCAGCCAGGGTACCTATGGCTACACCTTC. Protein: CASSQGTYGYTF.

The genes are TRBV4-2 and TRBJ2-7; D is possibly TRBD1 (6 bases). Germline lookup yields CDR1 LGHNA and CDR2 YNFKEQ. The length of the CDR3 is 15 residues. V was trimmed by 2 bases and J by 3 bases, leaving 14 bases between them. In DNA, the CDR3 is TGTGCCAGCAGCCAATCATTAACCAGGGGCTACGAGCAGTACTTC. Residues: CASSQSLTRGYEQYF.

The rearrangement joins TRBV9 to TRBJ2-3; 7 nucleotides agree with TRBD2. The germline V gene has CDR1 SGDLS and CDR2 YYNGEE. V dropped 2 bases and J dropped 2; count of bases not matched to a gene: 2. The CDR3 consists of 14 residues. The DNA for the CDR3 is TGTGCCAGCAGCGTTCGGGGGGTCACAGATACGCAGTATTTT. Its protein product is CASSVRGVTDTQYF.

The chain is built from TRBV4-1 and TRBJ1-6; D perhaps matches TRBD1 (5 bases). The germline CDR1 and CDR2 sequences are MGHRA and YSYEKL. Trimming took 0 bases from V and 15 from J, leaving 18 bases between them. CDR3 length equals 15 residues. CDR3 nucleotides: TGCGCCAGCAGCCAAGAGGGCAATAGCAGGGCAATCCTCCACTTT. Its protein is CASSQEGNSRAILHF.

This rearrangement joins TRBV7-9 to TRBJ2-7, with D possibly TRBD1 on 6 matching bases. V lost 8 bases and J lost 2, with 13 bases in between. The CDR3 loop spans 13 amino acids. Germline V gene sequence: CDR1 SEHNR, CDR2 FQNEAQ (reference sequence). CDR3 in amino acids: CASAGQNTYEQYF. The CDR3 DNA sequence: TGTGCCAGCGCCGGACAGAATACCTACGAGCAGTACTTC.

The V call is TRBV4-1, the J call TRBJ2-1, with no clear D. The CDR3 covers 16 residues. V was clipped by 3 bases and J by 0 bases, with 12 bases between them. Germline CDR1 reads MGHRA; CDR2 reads YSYEKL. The CDR3 sequence: CASSHRADISYNEQFF. The CDR3 coding sequence is TGCGCCAGCAGCCATAGAGCTGATATCTCCTACAATGAGCAGTTCTTC.

Here the CDR3 reads CASRQGETGGNTEAFF. The CDR3 coding sequence is TGTGCCAGCAGGCAGGGGGAGACAGGAGGTAACACTGAAGCTTTCTTT. The rearrangement uses TRBV28 and TRBJ1-1, with 7 bases aligning to TRBD1. Germline CDR1 and CDR2: MDHEN and SYDVKM. This CDR3 comprises 16 residues. V trimming: 6 bases; J trimming: 2 bases; junction bases outside the gene matches: 12. Full variable domain (rest looked up from reference TRBV28 and TRBJ1-1): DVKVTQSSRYLVKRTGEKVFLECVQDMDHENMFWYRQDPGLGLRLIYFSYDVKMKEKGDIPEGYSVSREKKERFSLILESASTNQTSMYLCASRQGETGGNTEAFFGQGTRLTVV.

V gene TRBV7-9 combines with J gene TRBJ1-1; D possibly corresponds to TRBD1 (6 bases). Trimming left V 3 bases short and J 1 base short, with 12 bases between. Looked up from germline, CDR1 is SEHNR and CDR2 is FQNEAQ (reference sequence). CDR3 length equals 15 residues. The CDR3 reads CASSLIEGENTEAFF. The CDR3, as DNA: TGTGCCAGCAGCTTGATCGAGGGGGAGAACACTGAAGCTTTCTTT.

This clone was observed a few times. The rearrangement links TRBV29-1 to TRBJ1-1; D is unclear. Germline CDR1 SQVTM, CDR2 ANQGSEA. The CDR3 length is 12 residues. V was clipped by 5 bases and J by 4 bases, with 11 bases between them. The CDR3 DNA reads as TGCAGCGTTCATGGGCGTTTCACTGAAGCTTTCTTT. Translated, it gives CSVHGRFTEAFF.